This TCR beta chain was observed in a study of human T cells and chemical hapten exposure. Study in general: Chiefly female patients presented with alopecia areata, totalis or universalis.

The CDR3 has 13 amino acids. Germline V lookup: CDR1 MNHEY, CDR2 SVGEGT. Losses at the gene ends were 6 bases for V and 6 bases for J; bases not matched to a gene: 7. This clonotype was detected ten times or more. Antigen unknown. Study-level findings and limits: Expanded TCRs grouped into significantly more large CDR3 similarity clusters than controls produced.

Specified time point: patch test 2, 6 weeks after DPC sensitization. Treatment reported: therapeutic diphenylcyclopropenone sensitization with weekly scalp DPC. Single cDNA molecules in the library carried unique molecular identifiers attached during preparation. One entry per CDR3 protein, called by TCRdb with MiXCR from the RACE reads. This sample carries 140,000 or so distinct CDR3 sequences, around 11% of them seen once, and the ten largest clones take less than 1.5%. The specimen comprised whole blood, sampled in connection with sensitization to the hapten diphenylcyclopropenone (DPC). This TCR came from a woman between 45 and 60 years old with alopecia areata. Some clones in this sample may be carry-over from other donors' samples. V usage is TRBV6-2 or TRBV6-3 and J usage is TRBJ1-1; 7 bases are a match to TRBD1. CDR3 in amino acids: CASSPRQGAEAFF. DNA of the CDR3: TGTGCCAGCAGCCCAAGACAGGGCGCTGAAGCTTTCTTT.